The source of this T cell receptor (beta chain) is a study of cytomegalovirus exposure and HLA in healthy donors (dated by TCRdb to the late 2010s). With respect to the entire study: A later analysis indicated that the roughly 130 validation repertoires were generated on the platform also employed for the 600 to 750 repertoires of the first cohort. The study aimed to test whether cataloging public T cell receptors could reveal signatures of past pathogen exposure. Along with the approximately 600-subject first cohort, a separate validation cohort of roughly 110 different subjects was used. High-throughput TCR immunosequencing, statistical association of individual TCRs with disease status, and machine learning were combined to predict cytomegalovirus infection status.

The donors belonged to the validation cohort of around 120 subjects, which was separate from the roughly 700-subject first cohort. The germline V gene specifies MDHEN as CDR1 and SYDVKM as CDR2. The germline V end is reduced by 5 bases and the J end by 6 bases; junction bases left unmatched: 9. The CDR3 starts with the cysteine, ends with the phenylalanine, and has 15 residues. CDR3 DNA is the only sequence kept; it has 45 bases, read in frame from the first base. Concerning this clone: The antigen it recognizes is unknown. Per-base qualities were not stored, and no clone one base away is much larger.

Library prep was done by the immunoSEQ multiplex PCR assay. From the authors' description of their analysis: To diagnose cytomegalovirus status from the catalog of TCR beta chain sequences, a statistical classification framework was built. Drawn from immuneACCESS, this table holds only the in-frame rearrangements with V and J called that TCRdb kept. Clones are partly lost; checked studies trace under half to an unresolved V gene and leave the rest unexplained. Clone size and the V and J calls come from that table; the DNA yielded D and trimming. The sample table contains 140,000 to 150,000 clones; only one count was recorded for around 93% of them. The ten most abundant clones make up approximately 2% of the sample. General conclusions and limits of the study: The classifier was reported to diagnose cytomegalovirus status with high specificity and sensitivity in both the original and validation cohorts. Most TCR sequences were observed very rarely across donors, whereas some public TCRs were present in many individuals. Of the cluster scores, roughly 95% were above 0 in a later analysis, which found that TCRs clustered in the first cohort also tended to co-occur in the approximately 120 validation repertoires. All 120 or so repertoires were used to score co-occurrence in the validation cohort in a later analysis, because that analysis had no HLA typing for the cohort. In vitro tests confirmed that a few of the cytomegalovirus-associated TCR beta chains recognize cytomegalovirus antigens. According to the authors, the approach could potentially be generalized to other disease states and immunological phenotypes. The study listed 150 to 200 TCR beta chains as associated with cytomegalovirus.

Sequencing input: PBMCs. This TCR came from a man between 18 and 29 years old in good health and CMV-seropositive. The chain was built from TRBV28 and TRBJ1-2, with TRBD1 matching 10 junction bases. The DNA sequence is TGTGCCAGCAGTCTGCCGGAGGGGACAGGGGATGGCTACACCTTC. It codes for CASSLPEGTGDGYTF.